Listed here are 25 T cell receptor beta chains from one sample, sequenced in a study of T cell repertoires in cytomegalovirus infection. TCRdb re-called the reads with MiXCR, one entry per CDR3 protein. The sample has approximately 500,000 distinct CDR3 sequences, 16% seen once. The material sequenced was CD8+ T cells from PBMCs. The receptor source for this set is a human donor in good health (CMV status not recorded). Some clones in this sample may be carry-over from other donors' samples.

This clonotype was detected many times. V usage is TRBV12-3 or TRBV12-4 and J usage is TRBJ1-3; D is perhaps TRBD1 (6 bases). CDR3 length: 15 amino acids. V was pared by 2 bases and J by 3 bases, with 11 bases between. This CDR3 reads CASSLLGGFGNTIYF. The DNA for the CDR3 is TGTGCCAGCAGTTTACTAGGGGGATTTGGAAACACCATATATTTT.

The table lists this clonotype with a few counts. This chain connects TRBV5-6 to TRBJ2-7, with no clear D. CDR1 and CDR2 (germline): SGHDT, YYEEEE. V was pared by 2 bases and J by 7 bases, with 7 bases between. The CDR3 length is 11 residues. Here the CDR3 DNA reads TGTGCCAGCAGCTTCCTAAAGGAGCAGTACTTC. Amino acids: CASSFLKEQYF.

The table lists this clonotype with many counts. CDR3 DNA sequence: TGTGCCAGCAGCTCAGACAGCAGGGGCTACGAGCAGTACTTC. Translation gives CASSSDSRGYEQYF. This rearrangement joins TRBV7-6 to TRBJ2-7, with D perhaps TRBD1 (6 bases). Trimming cost V 4 bases and J 3 bases, with 13 bases left between them. This CDR3 comprises 14 residues. Looked up from germline, CDR1 is SGHVS and CDR2 is FNYEAQ.

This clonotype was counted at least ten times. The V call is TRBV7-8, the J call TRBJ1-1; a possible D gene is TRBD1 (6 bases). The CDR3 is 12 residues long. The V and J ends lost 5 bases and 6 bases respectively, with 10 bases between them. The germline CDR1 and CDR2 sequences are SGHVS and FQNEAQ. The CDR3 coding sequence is TGTGCCAGCAGCCCGGACAGAGCTGAAGCTTTCTTT. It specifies CASSPDRAEAFF.

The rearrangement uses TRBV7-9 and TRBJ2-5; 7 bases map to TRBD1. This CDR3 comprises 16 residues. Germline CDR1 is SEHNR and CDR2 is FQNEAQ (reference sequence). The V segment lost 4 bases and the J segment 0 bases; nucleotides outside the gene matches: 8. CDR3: CASSSLTGRYQETQYF. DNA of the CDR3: TGTGCCAGCAGCTCCCTGACAGGGCGGTACCAAGAGACCCAGTACTTC.

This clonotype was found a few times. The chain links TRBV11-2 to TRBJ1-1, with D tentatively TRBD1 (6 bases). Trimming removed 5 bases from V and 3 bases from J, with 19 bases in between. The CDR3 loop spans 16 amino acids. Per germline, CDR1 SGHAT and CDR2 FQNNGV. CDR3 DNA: TGTGCCAGCAGCCCCTGGGAGGGGGGGAGGGACACTGAAGCTTTCTTT. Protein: CASSPWEGGRDTEAFF.

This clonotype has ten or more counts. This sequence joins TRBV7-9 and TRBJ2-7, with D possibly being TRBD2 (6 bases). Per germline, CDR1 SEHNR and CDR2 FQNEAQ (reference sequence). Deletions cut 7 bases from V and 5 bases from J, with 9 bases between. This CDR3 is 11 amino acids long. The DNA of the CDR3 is TGTGCCAGCACTTGGGGGGACGAGCAGTACTTC. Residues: CASTWGDEQYF.

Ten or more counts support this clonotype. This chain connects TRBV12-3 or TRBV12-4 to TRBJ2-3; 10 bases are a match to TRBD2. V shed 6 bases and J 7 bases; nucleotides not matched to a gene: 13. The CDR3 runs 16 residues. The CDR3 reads CASRAGGPRAANTQYF. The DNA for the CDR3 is TGTGCCAGCAGAGCGGGGGGGCCGAGGGCGGCAAATACGCAGTATTTT.

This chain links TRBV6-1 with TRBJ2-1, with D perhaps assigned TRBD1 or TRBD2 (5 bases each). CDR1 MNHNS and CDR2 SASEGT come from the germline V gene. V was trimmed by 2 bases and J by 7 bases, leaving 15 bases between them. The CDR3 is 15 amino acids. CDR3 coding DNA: TGTGCCAGCAGTGAATTGAGAGGGGTAGATAATGAGCAGTTCTTC. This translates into CASSELRGVDNEQFF.

The CDR3 loop reads CASSYSQGMAKNIQYF. The CDR3 DNA follows: TGTGCCAGCAGTTACTCTCAGGGTATGGCCAAAAACATTCAGTACTTC. The V call is TRBV6-5, the J call TRBJ2-4; TRBD1 is a possible D gene (5 bases). The CDR3 is 16 residues long. V was pared by 0 bases and J by 1 base, with 10 bases between. The germline V gene encodes CDR1 MNHEY and CDR2 SVGAGI.

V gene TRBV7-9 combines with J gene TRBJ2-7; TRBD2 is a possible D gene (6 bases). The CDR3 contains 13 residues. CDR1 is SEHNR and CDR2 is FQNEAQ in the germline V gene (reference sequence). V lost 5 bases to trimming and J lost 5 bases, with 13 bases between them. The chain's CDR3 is CASSKAGRDEQYF. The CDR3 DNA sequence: TGTGCCAGCAGCAAAGCGGGCAGGGACGAGCAGTACTTC.

The CDR3 loop reads CASSSTSGAYEQYF. In DNA form, the CDR3 reads TGTGCCAGCAGCTCTACGTCAGGGGCCTACGAGCAGTACTTC. The genes are TRBV7-9 and TRBJ2-7, with TRBD1 as a possible D gene (6 bases). From germline, CDR1 is SEHNR and CDR2 FQNEAQ (reference sequence). This CDR3 spans 14 amino acids. V dropped 4 bases and J dropped 2 bases, with 12 bases sitting between them. Using reference TRBV7-9 and TRBJ2-7 for the parts outside the CDR3, the full variable domain is DTGVSQNPRHKITKRGQNVTFRCDPISEHNRLYWYRQTLGQGPEFLTYFQNEAQLEKSRLLSDRFSAERPKGSFSTLEIQRTEQGDSAMYLCASSSTSGAYEQYFGPGTRLTVT.

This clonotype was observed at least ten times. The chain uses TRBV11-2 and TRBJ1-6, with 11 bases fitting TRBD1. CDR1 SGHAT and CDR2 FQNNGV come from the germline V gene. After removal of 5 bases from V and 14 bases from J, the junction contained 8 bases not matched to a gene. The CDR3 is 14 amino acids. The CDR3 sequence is CASSEGQGVLALHF. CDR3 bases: TGTGCCAGCAGCGAGGGACAGGGGGTACTGGCCCTCCACTTT.

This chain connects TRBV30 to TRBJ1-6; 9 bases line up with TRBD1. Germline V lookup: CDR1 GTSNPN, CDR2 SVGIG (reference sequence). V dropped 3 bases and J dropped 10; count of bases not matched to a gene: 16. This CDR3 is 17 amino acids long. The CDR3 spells CAWSLLTGGVPNSPLHF. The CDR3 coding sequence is TGTGCCTGGAGCCTCCTTACAGGGGGCGTTCCTAACTCACCCCTCCACTTT. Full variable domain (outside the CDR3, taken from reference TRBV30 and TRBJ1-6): SQTIHQWPATLVQPVGSPLSLECTVEGTSNPNLYWYRQAAGRGLQLLFYSVGIGQISSEVPQNLSASRPQDRQFILSSKKLLLSDSGFYLCAWSLLTGGVPNSPLHFGNGTRLTVT.

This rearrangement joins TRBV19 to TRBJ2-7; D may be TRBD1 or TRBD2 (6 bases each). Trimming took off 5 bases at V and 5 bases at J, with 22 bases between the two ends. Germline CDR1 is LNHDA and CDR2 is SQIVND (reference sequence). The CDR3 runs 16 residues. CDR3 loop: CASSPPREEGVDEQYF. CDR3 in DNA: TGTGCCAGTAGTCCACCCCGAGAGGAGGGGGTCGACGAGCAGTACTTC.

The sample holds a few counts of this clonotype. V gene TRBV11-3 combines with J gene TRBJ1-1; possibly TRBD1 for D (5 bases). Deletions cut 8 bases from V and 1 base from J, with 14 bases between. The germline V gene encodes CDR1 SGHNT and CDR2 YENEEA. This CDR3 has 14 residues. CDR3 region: CASRIGGKNTEAFF. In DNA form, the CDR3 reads TGTGCCAGCCGAATCGGGGGGAAGAACACTGAAGCTTTCTTT.

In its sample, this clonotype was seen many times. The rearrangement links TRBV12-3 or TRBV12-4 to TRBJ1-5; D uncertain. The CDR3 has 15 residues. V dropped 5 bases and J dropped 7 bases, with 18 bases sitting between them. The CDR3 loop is CASSQWLDNVQPQHF. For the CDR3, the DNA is TGTGCCAGCAGTCAGTGGCTCGACAACGTCCAGCCCCAGCATTTT.

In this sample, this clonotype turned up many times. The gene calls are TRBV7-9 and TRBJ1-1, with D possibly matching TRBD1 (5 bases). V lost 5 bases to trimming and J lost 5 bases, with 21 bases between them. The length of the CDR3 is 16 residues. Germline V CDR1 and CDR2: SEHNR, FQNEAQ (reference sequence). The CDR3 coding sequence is TGTGCCAGCAGCCTCCCGGGGCGGGGGACGGAAACTGAAGCTTTCTTT. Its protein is CASSLPGRGTETEAFF.

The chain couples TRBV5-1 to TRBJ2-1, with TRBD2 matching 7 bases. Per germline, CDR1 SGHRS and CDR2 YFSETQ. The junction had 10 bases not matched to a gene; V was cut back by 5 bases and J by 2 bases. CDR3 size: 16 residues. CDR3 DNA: TGCGCCAGCAGTTTAACAGCGGGGCAAGCCTACAATGAGCAGTTCTTC. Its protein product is CASSLTAGQAYNEQFF.

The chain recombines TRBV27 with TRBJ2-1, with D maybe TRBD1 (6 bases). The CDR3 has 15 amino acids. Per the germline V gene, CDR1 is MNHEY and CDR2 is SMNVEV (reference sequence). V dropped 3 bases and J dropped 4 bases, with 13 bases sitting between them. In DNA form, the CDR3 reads TGTGCCAGCAGTTTGGAGCAGGGGCCTTACAATGAGCAGTTCTTC. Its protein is CASSLEQGPYNEQFF.

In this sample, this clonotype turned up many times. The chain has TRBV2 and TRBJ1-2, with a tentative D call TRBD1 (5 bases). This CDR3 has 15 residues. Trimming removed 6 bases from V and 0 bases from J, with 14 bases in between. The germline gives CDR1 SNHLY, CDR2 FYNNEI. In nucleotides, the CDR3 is TGTGCCAGCAGGGTCGGGGCGGCTTCTAACTATGGCTACACCTTC. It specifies CASRVGAASNYGYTF.

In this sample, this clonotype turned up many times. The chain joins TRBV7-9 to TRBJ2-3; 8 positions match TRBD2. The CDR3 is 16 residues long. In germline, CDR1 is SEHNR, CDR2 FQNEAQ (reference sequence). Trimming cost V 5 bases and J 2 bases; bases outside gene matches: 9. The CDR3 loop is CASSLATSASTDTQYF. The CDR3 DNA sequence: TGTGCCAGCAGCCTCGCGACTAGCGCCTCCACAGATACGCAGTATTTT.

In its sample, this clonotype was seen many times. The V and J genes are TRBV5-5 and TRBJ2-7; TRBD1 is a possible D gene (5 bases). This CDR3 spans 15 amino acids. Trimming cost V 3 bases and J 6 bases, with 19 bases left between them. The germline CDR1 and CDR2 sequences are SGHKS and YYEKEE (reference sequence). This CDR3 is CASSSEPRERGEQYF. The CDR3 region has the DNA TGTGCCAGCAGCTCCGAACCCAGGGAAAGGGGCGAGCAGTACTTC.

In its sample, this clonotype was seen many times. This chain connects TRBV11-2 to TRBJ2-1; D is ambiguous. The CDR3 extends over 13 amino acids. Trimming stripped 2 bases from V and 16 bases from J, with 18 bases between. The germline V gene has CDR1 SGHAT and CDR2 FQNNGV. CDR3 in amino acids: CASSLRRFYMEFF. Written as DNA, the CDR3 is TGTGCCAGCAGCTTACGTCGGTTCTATATGGAATTCTTC.

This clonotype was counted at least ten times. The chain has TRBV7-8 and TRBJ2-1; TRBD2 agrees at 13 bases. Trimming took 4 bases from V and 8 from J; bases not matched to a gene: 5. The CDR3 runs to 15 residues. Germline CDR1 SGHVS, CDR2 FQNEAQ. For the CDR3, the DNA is TGTGCCAGCAGCTCCGGACTAGCGGGAGATTATGAGCAGTTCTTC. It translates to CASSSGLAGDYEQFF.